This TCR beta chain was sequenced in a study of identical twins (dated by TCRdb to about 2016). Study-wide context: To test whether fetal clonotypes persist, this study deep-sequenced TCR alpha and beta repertoires from monozygotic twins, from unrelated adults of various ages, and from cord blood. To rule out contamination, replicate twin experiments were performed at different times with different library preparation protocols.

Concerning this clonotype: Its antigen has not been determined. No base quality values were provided; no much bigger clone lies one nucleotide off.

Overall study outcomes, separate from this receptor: Because the same donors could not be followed over many years, the conclusions depended on cross-sectional statistical analysis. Abundant cord blood beta clonotypes carried fewer insertions; young adult naive repertoires showed a weaker similar trend, while memory repertoires showed none. The excess sharing between twins in beta out-of-frame sequences was weaker because fewer shared sequences reduced the signal-to-noise ratio. Out-of-frame TCR alpha sequences shared between twins showed an excess of low generation-probability sequences compared with coincidental sharing between unrelated individuals. Zero-insertion analyses could be partly confounded by invariant T cells such as MAIT and iNKT, though diverse VJ usage argued against such confounding for most clonotypes. In monozygotic twins, out-of-frame TCR alpha sharing was systematically underestimated by recombination models, although the models agreed with sharing between unrelated individuals.

Libraries were built with 5' RACE. Sequencing was performed on an Illumina HiSeq 2000. A universal primer binding site was introduced by template switching, and a unique molecular identifier was present in the final cDNA, enabling accurate counting of TCR cDNA molecules. Specific primers in the conserved constant-segment region were used to synthesize first-strand cDNA for the TCR alpha and beta chains. To control for contamination, every cDNA library carried two barcodes: a SMART-Mk sample barcode plus Illumina barcodes. Two successive PCR steps introduced TruSeq adapter sequences along with Illumina sample barcodes. The Illumina HiSeq platform was used with custom primers to sequence TCR alpha and beta cDNA libraries. Per the authors' processing: Unique molecular identifiers were extracted from raw reads with MiGEC, and CDR3 positions were determined with MiXCR. For each individual, recombination models were inferred using an EM algorithm with the repgenHMM and IGoR tools. Shared clonotype analysis was performed with the tcR package in R, normalizing sharing by the product of cloneset sizes. To study raw recombination without the effects of thymic and clonal selection, out-of-frame nonproductive sequences were analyzed. TCRdb passed the public sequencing reads through fastp at Q25 and MiXCR, retaining productive beta sequences. Each CDR3 protein appears once, grouped with its most common genes and DNA. None of the V and J calls come from the authors' own analysis; TCRdb made them. A total of about 210,000 distinct CDR3 sequences appear in this sample, roughly 9.4% of them only once. Jointly, the top ten make up 4.5% to 5.5% of the sample.

At the junction V is shortened by 3 bases and J by 4 bases; bases outside the gene matches: 12. As encoded in the germline V gene (reference sequence), CDR1 is DFQATT while CDR2 is SNEGSKA. There are 17 amino acids in the CDR3, from cysteine to phenylalanine inclusive. This entry keeps only the CDR3 DNA: 51 bases, framed from base 1. Every donor in the study was a healthy Caucasian. Using Miltenyi CD45RO+ enrichment and human naive T-cell isolation kits, memory (CD45RO+) and naive T cells were isolated from PBMC. The rearrangement joined TRBV20-1 to TRBJ1-2; 12 nucleotides in the junction match TRBD1. The TCR originated in a woman aged 18-29 years in good health. The sequenced sample consisted of memory (CD45RO+) T cells sorted from blood. Per the publication, the cell subset or site label means: CD45RO+ enriched T cells. Here is the DNA: TGCAGTGCTAGTGGGCCGGGACAGGGGGCAAATTCCTATGGCTACACCTTC. Protein translation: CSASGPGQGANSYGYTF.